Described below is a single TCR beta chain sequence and its context. The antigen remains unidentified. V was clipped by 3 bases and J by 4 bases, with 10 bases between them. The CDR3 has 14 amino acids. The germline CDR1 and CDR2 sequences are SGHVS and FQNEAQ. Use of 60 Vbeta and 13 Jbeta primers characterized the PCR. Sequenced by immunoSEQ multiplex PCR; TCRdb stores in-frame clones only, minus some. The repertoire table contains about 200,000 clones. This record belongs to a study of cytomegalovirus exposure and HLA in healthy donors. Study outcomes and limitations: Available immune exposure information was restricted to CMV serostatus only. Later analysis identified several of the most significant clusters that appeared linked to common viral pathogens. In vitro testing confirmed a few CMV-associated chains as specific for CMV antigens.

This chain connects TRBV7-8 to TRBJ1-5; D gene uncertain. The TCR comes from a boy aged 5-17 years in good health and CMV-seronegative. Material for sequencing was PBMCs. In DNA form, the CDR3 reads TGTGCCAGCAGCTTGGTTCTTGCGAATCAGCCCCAGCATTTT. Its protein is CASSLVLANQPQHF. Variable domain in full (rest from reference TRBV7-8 and TRBJ1-5): GAGVSQSPRYKVAKRGQDVALRCDPISGHVSLFWYQQALGQGPEFLTYFQNEAQLDKSGLPSDRFFAERPEGSVSTLKIQRTQQEDSAVYLCASSLVLANQPQHFGDGTRLSIL.